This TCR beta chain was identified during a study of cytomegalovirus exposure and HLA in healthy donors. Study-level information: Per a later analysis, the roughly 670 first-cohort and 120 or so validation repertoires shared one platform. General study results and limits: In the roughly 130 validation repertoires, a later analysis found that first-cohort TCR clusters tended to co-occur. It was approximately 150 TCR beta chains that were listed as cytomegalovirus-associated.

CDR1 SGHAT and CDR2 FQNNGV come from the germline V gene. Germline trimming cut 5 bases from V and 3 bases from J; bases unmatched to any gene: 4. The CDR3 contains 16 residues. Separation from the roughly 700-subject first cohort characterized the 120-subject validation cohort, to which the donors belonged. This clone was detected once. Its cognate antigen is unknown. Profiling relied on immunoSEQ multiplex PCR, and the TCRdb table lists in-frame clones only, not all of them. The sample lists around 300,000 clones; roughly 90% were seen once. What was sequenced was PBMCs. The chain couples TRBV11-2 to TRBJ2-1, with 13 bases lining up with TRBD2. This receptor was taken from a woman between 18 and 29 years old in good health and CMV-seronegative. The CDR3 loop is CASSPGTSGDYNEQFF. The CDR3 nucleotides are TGTGCCAGCAGCCCGGGGACTAGCGGGGACTACAATGAGCAGTTCTTC.